This T cell receptor beta chain appears in the sequencing data of a study of blood T cell repertoires in COVID-19. The wider study: Samples representing acute and convalescent COVID-19 were sourced from the United States, Italy and Spain.

Some clones are missing from TCRdb's copy, which holds only in-frame ones; the method was immunoSEQ multiplex PCR. The sample includes over 250,000 clones, roughly 90% of them seen just once. The CDR3 extends over 17 amino acids. J gave up 4 bases and V 3 bases, and 13 bases lay outside the gene matches. Germline assignment: CDR1 SGHRS and CDR2 YFSETQ. The receptor was derived from a man aged 45-65 years with acute or convalescent COVID-19. Sequencing was carried out using peripheral blood. The chain uses TRBV5-1 and TRBJ1-3, with TRBD1 identical over 7 bases. The CDR3 nucleotides read TGCGCCAGCAGCTCGCAACCGACCGGGACAGCCGGAAACACCATATATTTT. Its protein is CASSSQPTGTAGNTIYF.